Following are 2 T cell receptor beta chains from one sample sequenced in a study of T cells in women clearing cervical HPV infection. Some clones are missing from TCRdb's copy, which holds only in-frame ones; the method was immunoSEQ multiplex PCR. This repertoire includes just over 20,000 clones. The sequencing input was blood buffy coat. These receptors came from a woman aged 18-70 years with a cervical HPV16 infection that either progressed to CIN3+ or cleared (not recorded which).

Note on this clone: The CDR3 end is not reached by the read, which stops 3 residues before it; the germline J gene fills it in. The chain carries TRBV5-1 and TRBJ1-6; 7 bases map to TRBD1. Germline assignment: CDR1 SGHRS and CDR2 YFSETQ. The CDR3 runs to 14 residues. V dropped 2 bases and J dropped 8; count of bases not matched to a gene: 4. The CDR3 sequence is CASSFAGGYSPLHF. Partial CDR3 DNA: TGCGCCAGCAGCTTCGCAGGGGGGTATTCACCC.

Concerning this clone: The read terminates 3 residues ahead of where the CDR3 ends, so the germline J gene completes it. The chain couples TRBV20-1 to TRBJ2-3, with D unresolved. Germline-derived CDR1 and CDR2 are DFQATT and SNEGSKA (reference sequence). The CDR3 covers 13 residues. The sequenced part of the CDR3 DNA is TGCAGTGCTAGTTTCCCATTCGCGGAGACG. It encodes CSASFPFAET. The CDR3 in its entirety is CSASFPFAETQYF.